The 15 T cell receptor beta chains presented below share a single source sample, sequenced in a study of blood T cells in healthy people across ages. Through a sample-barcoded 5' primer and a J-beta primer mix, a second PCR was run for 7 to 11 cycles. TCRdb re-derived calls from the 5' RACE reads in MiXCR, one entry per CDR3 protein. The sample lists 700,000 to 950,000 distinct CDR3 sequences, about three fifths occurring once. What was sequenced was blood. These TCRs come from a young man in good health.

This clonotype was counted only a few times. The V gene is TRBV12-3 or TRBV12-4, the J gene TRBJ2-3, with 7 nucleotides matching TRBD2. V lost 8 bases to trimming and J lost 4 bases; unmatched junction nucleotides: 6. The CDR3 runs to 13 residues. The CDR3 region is CASAYSGPDTQYF. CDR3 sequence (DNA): TGTGCCAGCGCCTATAGCGGGCCAGATACGCAGTATTTT.

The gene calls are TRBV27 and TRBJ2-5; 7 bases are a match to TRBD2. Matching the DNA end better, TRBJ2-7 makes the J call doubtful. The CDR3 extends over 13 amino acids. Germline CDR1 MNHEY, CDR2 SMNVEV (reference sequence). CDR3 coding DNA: TGTGCCAGCCGGAGTTCGGCGGGAGACGAGCAGTACTTC. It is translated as CASRSSAGDEQYF.

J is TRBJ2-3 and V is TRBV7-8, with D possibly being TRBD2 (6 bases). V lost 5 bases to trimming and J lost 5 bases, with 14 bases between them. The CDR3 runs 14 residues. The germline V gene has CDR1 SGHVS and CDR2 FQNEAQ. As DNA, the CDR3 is TGTGCCAGCAGCCAGCGGGCAAGTTTAGATACGCAGTATTTT. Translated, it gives CASSQRASLDTQYF.

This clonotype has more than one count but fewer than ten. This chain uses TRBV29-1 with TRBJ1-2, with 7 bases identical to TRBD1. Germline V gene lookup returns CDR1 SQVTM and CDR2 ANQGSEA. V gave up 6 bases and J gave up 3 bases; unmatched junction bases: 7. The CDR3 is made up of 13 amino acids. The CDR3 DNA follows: TGCAGCGTCCGGACAGGTCAGGACTATGGCTACACCTTC. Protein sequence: CSVRTGQDYGYTF.

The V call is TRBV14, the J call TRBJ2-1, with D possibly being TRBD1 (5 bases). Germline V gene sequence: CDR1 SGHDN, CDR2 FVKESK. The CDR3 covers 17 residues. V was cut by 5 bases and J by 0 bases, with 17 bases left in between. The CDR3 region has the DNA TGTGCCAGCAGCAAAAGGGTCCAGGGCACCTCCTACAATGAGCAGTTCTTC. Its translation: CASSKRVQGTSYNEQFF.

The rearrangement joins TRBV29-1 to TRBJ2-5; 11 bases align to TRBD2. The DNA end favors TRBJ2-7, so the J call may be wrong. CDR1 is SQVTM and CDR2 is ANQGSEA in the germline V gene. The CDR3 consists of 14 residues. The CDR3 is CSVARLAGGHEQYF. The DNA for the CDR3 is TGCAGCGTGGCAAGATTAGCGGGGGGGCACGAGCAGTACTTC.

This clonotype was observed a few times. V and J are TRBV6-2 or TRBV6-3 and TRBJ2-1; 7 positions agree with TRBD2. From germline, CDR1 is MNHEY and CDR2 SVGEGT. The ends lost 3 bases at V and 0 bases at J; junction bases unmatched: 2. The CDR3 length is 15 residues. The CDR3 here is CASSYSGYSYNEQFF. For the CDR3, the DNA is TGTGCCAGCAGTTATAGCGGGTACTCCTACAATGAGCAGTTCTTC.

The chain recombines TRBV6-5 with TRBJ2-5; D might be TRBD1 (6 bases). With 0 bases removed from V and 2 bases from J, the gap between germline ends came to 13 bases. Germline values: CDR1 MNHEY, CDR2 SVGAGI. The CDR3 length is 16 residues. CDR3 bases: TGTGCCAGCAGTTACTCGAACGAGGGGACACAAGAGACCCAGTACTTC. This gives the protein CASSYSNEGTQETQYF.

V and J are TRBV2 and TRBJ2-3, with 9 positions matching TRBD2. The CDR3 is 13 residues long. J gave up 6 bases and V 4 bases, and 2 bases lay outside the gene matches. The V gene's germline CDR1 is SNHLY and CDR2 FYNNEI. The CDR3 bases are TGTGCCAGCAGTGGCGCGGGAGGGGATACGCAGTATTTT. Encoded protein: CASSGAGGDTQYF.

The DNA for the CDR3 is TGCGCCAGCAGCTTCCTCAGTCAGGGGGACAACAATGAGCAGTTCTTC. This encodes CASSFLSQGDNNEQFF. V gene TRBV5-1 combines with J gene TRBJ2-1; 7 bases align to TRBD1. The CDR3 is 16 residues long. After removal of 2 bases from V and 5 bases from J, the junction contained 10 bases not matched to a gene. Germline V gene lookup returns CDR1 SGHRS and CDR2 YFSETQ. The full variable domain, in which reference TRBV5-1 and TRBJ2-1 provide the parts outside the CDR3, is KAGVTQTPRYLIKTRGQQVTLSCSPISGHRSVSWYQQTPGQGLQFLFEYFSETQRNKGNFPGRFSGRQFSNSRSEMNVSTLELGDSALYLCASSFLSQGDNNEQFFGPGTRLTVL.

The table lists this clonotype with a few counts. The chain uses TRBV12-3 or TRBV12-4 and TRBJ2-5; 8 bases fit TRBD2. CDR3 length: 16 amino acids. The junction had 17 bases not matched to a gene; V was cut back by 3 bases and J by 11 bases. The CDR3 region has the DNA TGTGCCAGCAGTTTGGAGGGAACCGGGAGGGGGAATGAGCAGTACTTC. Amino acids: CASSLEGTGRGNEQYF.

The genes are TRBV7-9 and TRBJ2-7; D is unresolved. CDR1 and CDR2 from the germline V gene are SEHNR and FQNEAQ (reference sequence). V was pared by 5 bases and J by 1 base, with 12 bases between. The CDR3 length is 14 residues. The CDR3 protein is CASSLRVGSYEQYF. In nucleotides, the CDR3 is TGTGCCAGCAGCCTCCGGGTTGGATCCTACGAGCAGTACTTC.

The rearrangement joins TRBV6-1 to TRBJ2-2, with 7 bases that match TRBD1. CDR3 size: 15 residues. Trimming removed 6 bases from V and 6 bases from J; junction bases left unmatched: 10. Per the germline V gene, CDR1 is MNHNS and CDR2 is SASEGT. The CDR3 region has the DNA TGTGCCAGCAGGGAAACAGGGGTGGTTGCCGGGGAGCTGTTTTTT. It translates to CASRETGVVAGELFF.

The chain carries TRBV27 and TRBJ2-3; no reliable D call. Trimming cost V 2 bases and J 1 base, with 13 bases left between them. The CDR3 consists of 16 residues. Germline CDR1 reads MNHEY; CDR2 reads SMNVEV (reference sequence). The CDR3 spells CASSLRSIGGTDTQYF. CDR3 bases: TGTGCCAGCAGTTTAAGGTCGATTGGGGGCACAGATACGCAGTATTTT.

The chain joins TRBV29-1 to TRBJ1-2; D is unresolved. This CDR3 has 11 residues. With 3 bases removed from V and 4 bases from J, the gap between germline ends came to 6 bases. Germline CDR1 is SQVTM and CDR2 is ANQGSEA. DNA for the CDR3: TGCAGCGTTGAGTCGAGCTATGGCTACACCTTC. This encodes CSVESSYGYTF. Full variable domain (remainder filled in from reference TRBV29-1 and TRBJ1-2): SAVISQKPSRDICQRGTSLTIQCQVDSQVTMMFWYRQQPGQSLTLIATANQGSEATYESGFVIDKFPISRPNLTFSTLTVSNMSPEDSSIYLCSVESSYGYTFGSGTRLTVV.